The clone carrying this T cell receptor beta chain was seen many times. What it recognizes is unknown. cDNA synthesis was performed by 5'RACE with 10-nucleotide random UMIs. A single record per CDR3 protein comes from TCRdb applying MiXCR to the 5' RACE reads. Of 77,000 or so distinct CDR3 sequences in the sample, roughly 9% were seen once. The sample comes from a study of neurological immune-mediated disorders. General observations from the study: HTLV-1-associated myelopathy had the most TCR clonal expansion, and multiple sclerosis had the least, less than healthy controls. The absence of shared CDR3 amino acid sequences among expanded clones across subjects suggests private repertoires in all groups.

V gave up 0 bases and J gave up 5 bases, with 22 bases separating them. The CDR3 is 18 amino acids. Germline CDR1 and CDR2: LGHNA and YNFKEQ. For the unsorted libraries, 2 million PBMCs stored at -80 C served as input. The sample comprised PBMCs. This receptor was taken from a man in his fifties or sixties in good health. The chain uses TRBV4-2 and TRBJ2-5; maybe TRBD2 (5 bases). CDR3 amino acids: CASSQEGGTPGERETQYF. The CDR3 nucleotides read TGTGCCAGCAGCCAAGAAGGCGGAACCCCCGGGGAGCGGGAGACCCAGTACTTC.